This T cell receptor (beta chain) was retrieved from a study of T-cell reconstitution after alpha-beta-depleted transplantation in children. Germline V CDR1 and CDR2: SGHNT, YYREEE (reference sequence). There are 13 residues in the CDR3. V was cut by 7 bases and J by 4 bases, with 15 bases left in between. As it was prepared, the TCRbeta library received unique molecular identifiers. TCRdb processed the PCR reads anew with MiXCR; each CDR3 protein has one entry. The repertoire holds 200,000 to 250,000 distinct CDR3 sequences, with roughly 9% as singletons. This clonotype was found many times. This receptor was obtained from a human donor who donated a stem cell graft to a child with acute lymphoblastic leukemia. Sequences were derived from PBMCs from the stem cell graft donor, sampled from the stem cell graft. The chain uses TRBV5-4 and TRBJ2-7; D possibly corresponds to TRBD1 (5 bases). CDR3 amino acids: CASSLGTGYEQYF. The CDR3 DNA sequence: TGTGCCAGCTCATTAGGAACAGGATACGAGCAGTACTTC. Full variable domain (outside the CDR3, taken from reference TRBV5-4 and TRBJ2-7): ETGVTQSPTHLIKTRGQQVTLRCSSQSGHNTVSWYQQALGQGPQFIFQYYREEENGRGNFPPRFSGLQFPNYSSELNVNALELDDSALYLCASSLGTGYEQYFGPGTRLTVT.